The text below deals with one T cell receptor beta chain. The data were taken from a study of blood T cell repertoires in COVID-19. As for the study in general: Material from acute and convalescent COVID-19 was sourced from the United States, Italy and Spain.

The V end lost 4 bases, the J end lost 0 bases, and 13 bases lay between the germline ends. Germline CDR1 and CDR2: LGHDT and YNNKEL (reference sequence). This CDR3 comprises 16 residues. Original handling: Researchers report that nucleated cell counts were estimated from reference gene primer amplification. The protocol was immunoSEQ multiplex PCR, while the TCRdb copy is restricted to in-frame clones and leaves out a portion. Clonal size and the V and J genes are those of that table, whereas D and trimming came from the DNA. Among more than 95,000 clones, roughly four fifths were seen once, and the ten largest hold about 4.8%.

The clonotype was recovered from a man aged 60-69 years with acute or convalescent COVID-19. This chain links TRBV3-1 (or the pseudogene TRBV3-2) with TRBJ1-3; D gene uncertain. The sequenced sample was peripheral blood. The CDR3 sequence is CASSPTYGSSGNTIYF. DNA for the CDR3: TGTGCCAGCAGCCCCACCTACGGGAGCTCTGGAAACACCATATATTTT.